These T cell receptor beta chains were read from a single sample in a study of T cells after yellow fever vaccination. Each CDR3 protein gets one entry after TCRdb re-called the 5' RACE reads with MiXCR. The table has about 52,000 distinct CDR3 sequences, less than 8.5% seen once. This sample comprised CD8+ T cells not binding an NS4B(214-222) dextramer, sorted from PBMCs, obtained about 41 days after the first yellow fever vaccination. The receptor source for this set is a man aged 18 to 29 who received the YFV17D yellow fever vaccine. The CDR3 runs from the conserved cysteine through the conserved F or W. A D gene is named only where the DNA matches it firmly. Some rows have no size entry. The others give once, few or many, or a class for an expanded clone.

clone size | J gene | V gene | D gene | CDR3 protein | CDR3 DNA
few | TRBJ2-7 | TRBV5-1 | - | CASSLGDGYEQYF | TGCGCCAGCAGCTTGGGGGACGGCTACGAGCAGTACTTC
- | TRBJ2-1 | TRBV20-1 | - | CSASSRSSYNEQFF | TGCAGTGCTAGTTCCCGGAGCTCCTACAATGAGCAGTTCTTC
few | TRBJ2-6 | TRBV27 | TRBD1 | CASSQQGAPKTGANVLTF | TGTGCCAGCAGTCAACAGGGGGCCCCTAAAACTGGGGCCAACGTCCTGACTTTC
- | TRBJ2-1 | TRBV20-1 | - | CSAAVLAHNEQFF | TGCAGTGCTGCCGTCCTAGCCCACAATGAGCAGTTCTTC
many | TRBJ2-1 | TRBV29-1 | - | CSVRRGGDNEQFF | TGCAGCGTCCGGAGGGGCGGGGATAATGAGCAGTTCTTC
many | TRBJ2-2 | TRBV12-3/TRBV12-4 | - | CASSPGAWTGELFF | TGTGCCAGCAGTCCCGGGGCATGGACCGGGGAGCTGTTTTTT
few | TRBJ2-7 | TRBV5-5 | TRBD1 | CASSLGDRGQREQYF | TGTGCCAGCAGCTTGGGGGACAGGGGGCAGCGCGAGCAGTACTTC
- | TRBJ2-3 | TRBV12-3/TRBV12-4 | TRBD2 | CASRGSGLASDTQYF | TGTGCCAGCAGGGGTTCGGGACTAGCTTCAGATACGCAGTATTTT
- | TRBJ2-1 | TRBV10-3 | TRBD2 | CAITPSGGPSYNEQFF | TGTGCCATCACCCCGAGCGGGGGGCCTTCCTACAATGAGCAGTTCTTC
- | TRBJ2-1 | TRBV15 | - | CATSRDMLSSYNEQFF | TGTGCCACCAGCAGAGATATGCTGAGCTCCTACAATGAGCAGTTCTTC
many | TRBJ2-7 | TRBV5-1 | - | CASSTSTGNSYEQYF | TGCGCCAGCAGCACATCGACAGGAAACTCCTACGAGCAGTACTTC
medium-sized | TRBJ2-3 | TRBV5-1 | - | CASSFSNPADTQYF | TGCGCCAGCAGCTTTAGCAATCCGGCAGATACGCAGTATTTT
many | TRBJ2-3 | TRBV7-3 | TRBD2 | CASSFISGGLGTDTQYF | TGTGCCAGCAGCTTCATTTCGGGGGGGCTCGGCACAGATACGCAGTATTTT
many | TRBJ2-7 | TRBV29-1 | - | CSGMDSNYEQYF | TGCAGCGGGATGGACAGCAACTACGAGCAGTACTTC
many | TRBJ2-1 | TRBV15 | - | CATNRLGPMNNKEQFF | TGTGCCACCAACCGCCTTGGCCCAATGAACAATAAGGAGCAGTTCTTC
- | TRBJ2-5 | TRBV15 | - | CATSRDGGRGETQYF | TGTGCCACCAGCAGGGATGGCGGCAGGGGCGAGACCCAGTACTTC
few | TRBJ2-1 | TRBV3-1 | - | CASSQERGGLYNEQFF | TGTGCCAGCAGCCAAGAAAGGGGGGGCCTCTACAATGAGCAGTTCTTC
many | TRBJ2-4 | TRBV20-1 | TRBD2 | CSARGLAPAKNIQYF | TGCAGTGCTAGAGGACTAGCGCCGGCCAAAAACATTCAGTACTTC
many | TRBJ2-7 | TRBV6-5 | TRBD1 | CASSQTGYEQYF | TGTGCCAGCAGTCAGACAGGGTACGAGCAGTACTTC
many | TRBJ2-3 | TRBV27 | - | CASSLGGHTQYF | TGTGCCAGCAGTTTGGGCGGTCATACGCAGTATTTT
many | TRBJ2-2 | TRBV12-3/TRBV12-4 | - | CASRRQPGSNPDLNTGELFF | TGTGCCAGCAGGAGACAGCCGGGGAGTAACCCCGATCTCAACACCGGGGAGCTGTTTTTT
many | TRBJ2-2 | TRBV9 | TRBD2 | CASSVAGGELFF | TGTGCCAGCAGCGTAGCGGGGGGAGAGCTGTTTTTT
- | TRBJ1-6 | TRBV7-2 | TRBD1 | CASSPGGQGDSPLHF | TGTGCCAGCAGCCCGGGGGGACAGGGAGATTCACCCCTCCACTTT
many | TRBJ1-1 | TRBV12-3/TRBV12-4 | - | CASSLIKGGNTEAFF | TGTGCCAGCAGTTTAATTAAGGGAGGGAACACTGAAGCTTTCTTT
few | TRBJ2-3 | TRBV5-5 | - | CASSWYQHTQYF | TGTGCCAGCAGCTGGTACCAACATACGCAGTATTTT
- | TRBJ2-3 | TRBV2 | TRBD1 | CASSDPYRLQGSSTDTQYF | TGTGCCAGCAGTGACCCTTACCGCCTACAGGGGAGCTCTACAGATACGCAGTATTTT
- | TRBJ2-7 | TRBV12-3/TRBV12-4 | - | CASSWVDSYEQYF | TGTGCCAGCTCTTGGGTGGATTCCTACGAGCAGTACTTC
- | TRBJ2-5 | TRBV20-1 | - | CCARDTGAGRQETQYF | TGCTGTGCTAGAGATACGGGCGCAGGGCGCCAAGAGACCCAGTACTTC
- | TRBJ2-7 | TRBV5-4 | TRBD1 | CASSTGDRYYEQYF | TGTGCCAGCAGCACTGGGGACAGGTACTACGAGCAGTACTTC